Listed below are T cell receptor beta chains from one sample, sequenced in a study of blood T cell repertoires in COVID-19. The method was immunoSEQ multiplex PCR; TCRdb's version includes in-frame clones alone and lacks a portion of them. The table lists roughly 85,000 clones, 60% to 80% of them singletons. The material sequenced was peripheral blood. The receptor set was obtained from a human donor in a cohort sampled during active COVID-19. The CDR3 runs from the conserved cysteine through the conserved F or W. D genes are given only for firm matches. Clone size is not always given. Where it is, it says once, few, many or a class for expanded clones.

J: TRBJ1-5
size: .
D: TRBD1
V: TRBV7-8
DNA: TGTGCCAGCAGCGCCTCGGGACAGGGTAATCAGCCCCAGCATTTT
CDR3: CASSASGQGNQPQHF

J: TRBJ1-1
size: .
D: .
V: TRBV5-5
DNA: TGTGCCAGCAGCTTGGTTTGGGGAGGAGGTGGGAACACTGAAGCTTTCTTT
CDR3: CASSLVWGGGGNTEAFF

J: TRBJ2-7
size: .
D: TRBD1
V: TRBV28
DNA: TGTGCCAGCAGAAAGCGCGGACAGGGGTCCTACGAGCAGTACTTC
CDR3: CASRKRGQGSYEQYF

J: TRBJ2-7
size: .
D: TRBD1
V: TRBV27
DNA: TGTGCCAGCAGTCCGACGGGACAGGGTGGTCGTGAGCAGTACTTC
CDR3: CASSPTGQGGREQYF

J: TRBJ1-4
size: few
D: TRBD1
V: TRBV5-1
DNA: TGCGCCAGCAGCGGAGGGGGCTTCGGTGAAAAACTGTTTTTT
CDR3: CASSGGGFGEKLFF

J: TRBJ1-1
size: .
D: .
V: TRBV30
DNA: TGTGCCTGGCGACGGGGGGTAAACACTGAAGCTTTCTTT
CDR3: CAWRRGVNTEAFF

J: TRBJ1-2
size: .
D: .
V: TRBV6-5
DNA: TGTGCCAGCAGTTACACTCGAGGGGGGGCTGGCTACACCTTC
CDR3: CASSYTRGGAGYTF

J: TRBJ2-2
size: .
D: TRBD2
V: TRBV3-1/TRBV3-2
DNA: TGTGCCAGCAGCCAAGTGACTAGCGGCCTGAACACCGGGGAGCTGTTTTTT
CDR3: CASSQVTSGLNTGELFF

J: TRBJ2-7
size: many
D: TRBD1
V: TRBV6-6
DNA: TGTGCCAGCAGTTACGTAAAGGGGGCCCACGAGCAGTACTTC
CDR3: CASSYVKGAHEQYF

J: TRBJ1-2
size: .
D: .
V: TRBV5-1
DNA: TGCGCCAGCAGCTTGGATAACAGGGAATCGGGGGGCTACACCTTC
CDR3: CASSLDNRESGGYTF

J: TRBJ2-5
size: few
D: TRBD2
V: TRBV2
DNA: TGTGCCAGCAGTGAAGTGGGCGGGGGCCAAGAGACCCAGTACTTC
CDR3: CASSEVGGGQETQYF

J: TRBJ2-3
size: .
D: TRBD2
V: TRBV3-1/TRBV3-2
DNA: TGTGCCAGCAGCCAACCGGGAGGGGCCAGAGATACGCAGTATTTT
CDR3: CASSQPGGARDTQYF

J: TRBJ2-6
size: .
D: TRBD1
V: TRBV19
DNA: TGTGCCAGTAGTATTAGGGGGACAGGAGTATTCTCTGGGGCCAACGTCCTGACTTTC
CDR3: CASSIRGTGVFSGANVLTF

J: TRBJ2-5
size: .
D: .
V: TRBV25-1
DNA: TGTGCCAGCAGTGATGGGCGAACCTCCGGAGAGACCCAGTACTTC
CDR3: CASSDGRTSGETQYF

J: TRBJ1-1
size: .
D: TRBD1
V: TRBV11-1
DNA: TGTGCCAGCAGCAACGACAGGGACACTGAAGCTTTCTTT
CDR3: CASSNDRDTEAFF

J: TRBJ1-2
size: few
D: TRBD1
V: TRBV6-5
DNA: TGTGCCAGCAGTCCTCCGGGACAGGGGGCGCGTGGCTACACCTTC
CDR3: CASSPPGQGARGYTF

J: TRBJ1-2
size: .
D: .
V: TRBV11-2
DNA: TGTGCCAGCAGCTTAGGAGCCCCAACGAAAGGCTACACCTTC
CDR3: CASSLGAPTKGYTF

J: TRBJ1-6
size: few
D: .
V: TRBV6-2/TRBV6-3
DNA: TGTGCCAGCAGTTACTCCCCCGGGGGAAATTCACCCCTCCACTTT
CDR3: CASSYSPGGNSPLHF

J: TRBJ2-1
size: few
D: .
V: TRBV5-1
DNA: TGCGCCAGCAGCTTGGGGGCCTCCTACAATGAGCAGTTCTTC
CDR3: CASSLGASYNEQFF

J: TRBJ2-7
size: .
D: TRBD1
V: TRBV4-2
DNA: TGTGCCAGCAGCCAAGAACCAGGGGGCGCGTACGAGCAGTACTTC
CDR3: CASSQEPGGAYEQYF

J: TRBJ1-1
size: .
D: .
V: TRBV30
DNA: TGTGCCTGGAGTCGGCTCTTCGGGACTGAAGCTTTCTTT
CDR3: CAWSRLFGTEAFF